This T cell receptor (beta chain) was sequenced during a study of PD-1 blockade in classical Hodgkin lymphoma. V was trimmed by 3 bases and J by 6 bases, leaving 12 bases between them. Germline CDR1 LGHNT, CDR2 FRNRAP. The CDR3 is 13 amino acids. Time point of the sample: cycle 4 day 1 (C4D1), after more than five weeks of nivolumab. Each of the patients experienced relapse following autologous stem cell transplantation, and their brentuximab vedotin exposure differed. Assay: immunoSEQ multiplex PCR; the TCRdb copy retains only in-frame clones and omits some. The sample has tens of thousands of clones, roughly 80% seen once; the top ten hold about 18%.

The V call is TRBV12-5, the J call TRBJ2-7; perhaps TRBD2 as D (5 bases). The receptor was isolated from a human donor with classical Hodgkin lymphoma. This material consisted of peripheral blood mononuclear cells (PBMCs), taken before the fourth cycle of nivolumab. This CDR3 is CASGFDYGVEQYF. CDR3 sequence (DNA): TGTGCTAGTGGTTTCGACTACGGGGTCGAGCAGTACTTC.